This TCR beta chain came from a study of blood T cell repertoires in COVID-19. The wider study: Samples taken during acute and convalescent COVID-19 were collected in the United States, Italy and Spain.

Seattle patient enrollment occurred during active infection, with longitudinal follow-up thereafter. The ends were cut back, 2 bases at V and 4 bases at J, with 18 bases in the middle. CDR1 KGHSH and CDR2 LQKENI come from the germline V gene. This CDR3 comprises 17 residues. Original methodology: Nucleated cell counts were estimated from reference gene primer amplification. Some clones are missing from TCRdb's copy, which holds only in-frame ones; the method was immunoSEQ multiplex PCR. Clone size and the V and J calls come from that table; the DNA yielded D and trimming. Among approximately 250,000 clones listed, approximately 86% were seen once.

Sample: peripheral blood. The chain links TRBV18 to TRBJ1-3; D unresolved. The TCR sequence derives from a woman aged 65 to 85 with COVID-19, enrolled during active disease. CDR3 amino acids: CASSPTGRSGSGNTIYF. CDR3 nucleotides: TGTGCCAGCTCACCAACCGGGAGGTCGGGATCGGGAAACACCATATATTTT.